This passage covers 20 T cell receptor beta chains from one sample sequenced in a study of patients and donors after allogeneic stem cell transplantation. TCRdb reprocessed the RT-PCR reads with MiXCR, giving one entry per CDR3 protein. The table shows approximately 160,000 distinct CDR3 sequences, with over 25% occurring only once. Sample: blood, either unsorted or a sorted T cell fraction (not recorded which). The receptors were sampled from a human donor who was either an allogeneic HSCT recipient or a stem cell or donor lymphocyte infusion donor (not recorded which). It is not recorded whose cells these are; they may come from a transplant donor.

The V gene is TRBV29-1, the J gene TRBJ2-5, with 13 bases fitting TRBD2. Germline V gives CDR1 SQVTM, CDR2 ANQGSEA. V trimming: 7 bases; J trimming: 5 bases; junction bases outside the gene matches: 4. There are 13 residues in the CDR3. CDR3 sequence reads: CSGGTSGTETQYF. Written as DNA, the CDR3 is TGCAGCGGGGGGACTAGCGGGACGGAGACCCAGTACTTC.

This clonotype was seen only a few times. This CDR3 reads CAIPDLDGYTF. The CDR3 nucleotides are TGTGCCATCCCAGACCTTGATGGCTACACCTTC. V and J are TRBV10-3 and TRBJ1-2; D remains ambiguous. The CDR3 is made up of 11 amino acids. Trimming took off 8 bases at V and 6 bases at J, with 10 bases between the two ends. The germline CDR1 and CDR2 sequences are ENHRY and SYGVKD.

The J gene is TRBJ2-1, the V gene TRBV18; D perhaps matches TRBD1 (6 bases). V lost 8 bases and J 5 bases, leaving 16 bases between the germline ends. Germline values: CDR1 KGHSH, CDR2 LQKENI. The CDR3 covers 14 residues. The CDR3 nucleotides read TGTGCCAGCATCCCCGGACAGCTAGACAATGAGCAGTTCTTC. This encodes CASIPGQLDNEQFF.

The chain uses TRBV20-1 and TRBJ2-1, with 10 positions matching TRBD2. Trimming cost V 0 bases and J 3 bases; bases outside gene matches: 8. Per the germline V gene, CDR1 is DFQATT and CDR2 is SNEGSKA (reference sequence). This CDR3 has 17 residues. The CDR3 is CSARELRTSGLYNEQFF. The DNA for the CDR3 is TGCAGTGCTAGAGAACTCCGGACTAGCGGCCTCTACAATGAGCAGTTCTTC.

V and J are TRBV20-1 and TRBJ1-2; 7 positions agree with TRBD1. CDR3 size: 13 residues. Germline CDR1 is DFQATT and CDR2 is SNEGSKA (reference sequence). Losses at the gene ends were 7 bases for V and 0 bases for J; bases not matched to a gene: 5. The CDR3 here is CSVSDRTNYGYTF. CDR3 nucleotide sequence: TGCAGTGTTTCGGACAGGACTAACTATGGCTACACCTTC.

The sample holds many counts of this clonotype. The chain links TRBV12-3 or TRBV12-4 to TRBJ1-1, with TRBD1 matching 9 bases. V shed 5 bases, J shed 4 bases, and the junction held 5 bases outside the gene matches. The CDR3 covers 14 residues. The chain's CDR3 is CASSPGQGSTEAFF. CDR3 DNA sequence: TGTGCCAGCAGTCCGGGACAGGGAAGCACTGAAGCTTTCTTT.

This clonotype showed up just a few times. This chain connects TRBV7-2 to TRBJ1-2; a possible D gene is TRBD1 (5 bases). Germline V gene data show CDR1 as SGHTA and CDR2 as FQGNSA. CDR3 size: 16 residues. V was cut by 0 bases and J by 2 bases, with 13 bases left in between. The CDR3 DNA reads as TGTGCCAGCAGCTTAGCCGTATCGGCAGGGAACTATGGCTACACCTTC. Translation gives CASSLAVSAGNYGYTF.

This clonotype was counted only a few times. The J gene is TRBJ2-1, the V gene TRBV10-1; D gene unclear. The ends were cut back, 4 bases at V and 3 bases at J, with 13 bases in the middle. Germline CDR1 reads WNHNN; CDR2 reads SYGVQD (reference sequence). The CDR3 covers 15 residues. CDR3 in amino acids: CASSAGDPYYNEQFF. The CDR3 nucleotides are TGCGCCAGCAGTGCTGGAGACCCCTACTACAATGAGCAGTTCTTC.

V and J are TRBV9 and TRBJ1-1; maybe TRBD1 (6 bases). Germline values: CDR1 SGDLS, CDR2 YYNGEE. V gave up 0 bases and J gave up 0 bases, with 12 bases separating them. This CDR3 region has 16 residues. CDR3 in amino acids: CASSVAGGAMNTEAFF. CDR3 coding DNA: TGTGCCAGCAGCGTAGCTGGGGGGGCCATGAACACTGAAGCTTTCTTT. Looking up the rest from reference TRBV9 and TRBJ1-1 gives the full variable domain: DSGVTQTPKHLITATGQRVTLRCSPRSGDLSVYWYQQSLDQGLQFLIQYYNGEERAKGNILERFSAQQFPDLHSELNLSSLELGDSALYFCASSVAGGAMNTEAFFGQGTRLTVV.

This clonotype came up a few times. The gene calls are TRBV7-2 and TRBJ2-1, with 11 bases that match TRBD2. V trimming: 3 bases; J trimming: 10 bases; junction bases outside the gene matches: 5. Germline V gene data show CDR1 as SGHTA and CDR2 as FQGNSA. CDR3 length equals 14 residues. The CDR3 nucleotides are TGTGCCAGCAGCTTTTGGACTAGCGGGCGGGAGCAGTTCTTC. Amino acids: CASSFWTSGREQFF.

The CDR3 nucleotides are TGTGCCAGCAGCCAAGCGGTTTGGCGGCCGTTCAAATATGGCTACACCTTC. Protein sequence: CASSQAVWRPFKYGYTF. The chain employs TRBV3-1 and TRBJ1-2; no firm D call. CDR3 size: 17 residues. Germline V gene sequence: CDR1 LGHDT, CDR2 YNNKEL (reference sequence). V lost 1 base and J 5 bases, leaving 20 bases between the germline ends. Looking up the rest from reference TRBV3-1 and TRBJ1-2 gives the full variable domain: DTAVSQTPKYLVTQMGNDKSIKCEQNLGHDTMYWYKQDSKKFLKIMFSYNNKELIINETVPNRFSPKSPDKAHLNLHINSLELGDSAVYFCASSQAVWRPFKYGYTFGSGTRLTVV.

CDR3 sequence (DNA): TGTGCCAGCAGCCACCCCTTCGGGGAAGGGAACACCGGGGAGCTGTTTTTT. This gives the protein CASSHPFGEGNTGELFF. The rearrangement joins TRBV4-2 to TRBJ2-2; the D gene is possibly TRBD2 (5 bases). Trimming removed 3 bases at V and 1 base at J, with 15 bases between. The germline gives CDR1 LGHNA, CDR2 YNFKEQ. The CDR3 is 17 amino acids.

This clonotype was seen at least ten times. The genes are TRBV12-3 or TRBV12-4 and TRBJ1-4, with 7 bases fitting TRBD1. V shed 5 bases, J shed 7 bases, and the junction held 7 bases outside the gene matches. The CDR3 spans 14 residues. The CDR3 nucleotides read TGTGCCAGCAGTGAGGGGGCATGGGGTGAAAAACTGTTTTTT. Protein: CASSEGAWGEKLFF.

This clonotype has a count of ten or more. The rearrangement uses TRBV5-1 and TRBJ1-1; D not resolved. Germline lookup yields CDR1 SGHRS and CDR2 YFSETQ. With 8 bases removed from V and 0 bases from J, the gap between germline ends came to 11 bases. This CDR3 is 13 amino acids long. CDR3: CASGESLNTEAFF. CDR3 nucleotides: TGCGCCAGTGGGGAATCACTGAACACTGAAGCTTTCTTT.

This clonotype has more than one count but fewer than ten. The chain has TRBV7-9 and TRBJ1-4; D call uncertain. Germline lookup yields CDR1 SEHNR and CDR2 FQNEAQ (reference sequence). CDR3 size: 15 residues. V was shortened by 5 bases and J by 4 bases, with 14 bases between the two germline ends. This CDR3 reads CASSPAGPLNEKLFF. The DNA of the CDR3 is TGTGCCAGCAGCCCAGCCGGGCCCCTTAATGAAAAACTGTTTTTT. The variable domain in full, with the rest retrieved from reference TRBV7-9 and TRBJ1-4, is DTGVSQNPRHKITKRGQNVTFRCDPISEHNRLYWYRQTLGQGPEFLTYFQNEAQLEKSRLLSDRFSAERPKGSFSTLEIQRTEQGDSAMYLCASSPAGPLNEKLFFGSGTQLSVL.

This clonotype showed up just a few times. This rearrangement joins TRBV12-3 or TRBV12-4 to TRBJ2-1; D is perhaps TRBD2 (5 bases). Between the trimmed V and J ends, which lost 3 bases and 0 bases, there was a span of 12 bases. This CDR3 has 16 amino acids. CDR3 coding DNA: TGTGCCAGCAGTTTGCTCGGACTGGTCTCCTACAATGAGCAGTTCTTC. Its translation: CASSLLGLVSYNEQFF.

This clonotype was recorded many times. The V and J genes are TRBV7-9 and TRBJ1-1; possibly TRBD1 for D (6 bases). Looked up from germline, CDR1 is SEHNR and CDR2 is FQNEAQ (reference sequence). CDR3 length: 15 residues. The ends were cut back, 4 bases at V and 0 bases at J, with 12 bases in the middle. In nucleotides, the CDR3 is TGTGCCAGCAGCTCGTACAGGGCCCTGAACACTGAAGCTTTCTTT. It codes for CASSSYRALNTEAFF.

V usage is TRBV20-1 and J usage is TRBJ2-7; D unclear. Trimming cost V 6 bases and J 2 bases, with 11 bases left between them. This CDR3 contains 12 residues. The germline gives CDR1 DFQATT, CDR2 SNEGSKA (reference sequence). The DNA of the CDR3 is TGCAGTGCGGCTGGGATCACCTACGAGCAGTACTTC. It codes for CSAAGITYEQYF.

This rearrangement joins TRBV6-5 to TRBJ2-3; TRBD1 matches at 8 bases. CDR1 MNHEY and CDR2 SVGAGI come from the germline V gene. This CDR3 spans 11 amino acids. The J segment lost 11 bases and the V segment lost 5 bases, leaving 3 bases of the junction unmatched. In DNA, the CDR3 is TGTGCCAGCAGTAAGACAGGGGAGCAGTATTTT. This translates into CASSKTGEQYF.

In its sample, this clonotype was seen a few times. CDR3 amino acids: CATARRFGSTEAFF. The DNA for the CDR3 is TGTGCCACCGCAAGGCGGTTTGGGAGCACTGAAGCTTTCTTT. The chain links TRBV10-3 to TRBJ1-1; D gene uncertain. This CDR3 has 14 residues. Trimming pared 10 bases from V and 4 bases from J, leaving 19 bases between. Germline V gene sequence: CDR1 ENHRY, CDR2 SYGVKD.